A single sample gave rise to the 24 T cell receptor beta chains below, sequenced in a study of T cells in Graves' hyperthyroidism and ophthalmopathy (dated by TCRdb to between 2018 and 2021). Libraries were prepared through multiplex PCR. The instrument given in TCRdb is Illumina HiSeq 2000. Amplification of TCR beta CDR3 regions was carried out from RNA transcripts. The TCR CDR3 was subjected to a first round of RT-PCR using the HTBI primer set and the Qiagen OneStep RT-PCR kit. TCRdb's own reprocessing of the public reads used fastp at Q25 and MiXCR and kept productive beta chains. When rows share a CDR3 protein, they turn into one entry using the most common DNA and genes. Here the sample has 350,000 to 450,000 distinct CDR3 sequences; more than 13% occur a single time. The ten largest clones take up over 25% of the sample. Sequenced sample: blood. The receptors here all came from a man aged 50 to 59 with Graves' ophthalmopathy.

In regard to this clonotype: A much larger clone lies a single base off, so this may be a read error. This sequence joins TRBV6-2 or TRBV6-3 and TRBJ2-1, with TRBD2 matching 10 bases. The J call may not be correct, given that the DNA end is closer to TRBJ2-7. Germline V CDR1 and CDR2: MNHEY, SVGEGT. CDR3 length equals 19 residues. CDR3 residues: CASSYSTGASGSRYNEQYF. The CDR3 DNA reads as TGTGCCAGCAGTTACTCGACGGGGGCTAGCGGGAGTCGGTACAATGAGCAGTACTTC.

This clonotype was picked up many times. V and J are TRBV7-3 and TRBJ2-4, with D possibly matching TRBD1 (6 bases). CDR1 SGHTA and CDR2 FQGTGA come from the germline V gene. V was shortened by 2 bases and J by 7 bases, with 12 bases between the two germline ends. This CDR3 has 14 amino acids. The CDR3 nucleotides read TGTGCCAGCAGCTTAGGGGGTAGGGGGAACATTCAGTACTTC. It specifies CASSLGGRGNIQYF.

This clonotype was seen repeatedly, ten times or more. The rearrangement links TRBV7-2 to TRBJ2-1; 7 bases map to TRBD1. Germline assignment: CDR1 SGHTA and CDR2 FQGNSA. CDR3 length equals 16 residues. The V and J ends lost 5 bases and 4 bases, in that order; junction bases with no gene match: 11. The chain's CDR3 is CASSTSGTALYNEQFF. The CDR3 bases are TGTGCCAGCAGCACCTCCGGGACAGCCCTATACAATGAGCAGTTCTTC.

The chain employs TRBV6-1 and TRBJ2-2; 9 nucleotides align to TRBD1. CDR1 and CDR2 (germline): MNHNS, SASEGT. CDR3 size: 15 residues. V lost 5 bases and J lost 7; bases outside the gene matches: 8. The chain's CDR3 is CASSTRDRVGGELFF. CDR3 in DNA: TGTGCCAGCAGTACCCGGGACAGGGTTGGCGGGGAGCTGTTTTTT.

This clonotype was recorded many times. The chain recombines TRBV5-1 with TRBJ2-7; TRBD1 matches at 7 bases. There are 15 residues in the CDR3. The V segment lost 4 bases and the J segment 3 bases; nucleotides outside the gene matches: 10. In germline, CDR1 is SGHRS, CDR2 YFSETQ. The CDR3: CASSTSTGEIYEQYF. The CDR3, as DNA: TGCGCCAGCAGCACTTCTACAGGGGAAATCTACGAGCAGTACTTC.

This clonotype turned up a few times. CDR3 bases: TGTGCCAGCAGTGTCCGAATGTACAATGAGCAGTTCTTC. Protein sequence: CASSVRMYNEQFF. V and J are TRBV2 and TRBJ2-1; D call uncertain. The CDR3 length is 13 residues. Germline V gene lookup returns CDR1 SNHLY and CDR2 FYNNEI. V was shortened by 4 bases and J by 4 bases, with 8 bases between the two germline ends.

The CDR3 nucleotides read TGCAGCGCTGGGGGGGACAGGGGGTTTGAGACCCAGTACTTC. It specifies CSAGGDRGFETQYF. This chain joins TRBV29-1 and TRBJ2-5, with 11 bases that match TRBD1. In germline, CDR1 is SQVTM, CDR2 ANQGSEA. CDR3 size: 14 residues. With V trimmed by 7 bases and J by 5 bases, 9 bases remained unmatched.

Regarding this clonotype: Given a much more abundant clone one base away, this may be a read error. V and J are TRBV5-1 and TRBJ1-1, with a weak D call TRBD1 (6 bases). This CDR3 is built from 16 residues. Germline V lookup: CDR1 SGHRS, CDR2 YFSETQ. V was shortened by 0 bases and J by 0 bases, with 12 bases between the two germline ends. CDR3 sequence (DNA): TGCGCCAGCAGCTTGGCCCAGGGGTCCATGAACACTGAAGCTTTCTTT. The encoded protein is CASSLAQGSMNTEAFF.

In its sample, this clonotype was seen many times. In DNA form, the CDR3 reads TGCAGCGTCCGACAGGGCCGGTTCGAGCAGTACTTC. This gives the protein CSVRQGRFEQYF. V and J are TRBV29-1 and TRBJ2-7; 7 nucleotides align to TRBD1. Trimming removed 6 bases from V and 6 bases from J; junction bases left unmatched: 8. CDR3 length equals 12 residues. Germline V CDR1 and CDR2: SQVTM, ANQGSEA.

There are many counts of this clonotype. The chain employs TRBV20-1 and TRBJ2-3, with 8 bases matching TRBD2. The CDR3 runs 13 residues. Germline trimming cut 3 bases from V and 1 base from J; bases unmatched to any gene: 0. Germline V gene lookup returns CDR1 DFQATT and CDR2 SNEGSKA (reference sequence). The CDR3 DNA reads TGCAGTGCTAGGCGGGAGGGCACAGATACGCAGTATTTT. Translation: CSARREGTDTQYF.

There are many counts of this clonotype. The rearrangement links TRBV29-1 to TRBJ1-5; TRBD1 is a possible D gene (5 bases). Per the germline V gene, CDR1 is SQVTM and CDR2 is ANQGSEA. The CDR3 length is 12 residues. Trimming shortened V by 6 bases and J by 4 bases, and 10 bases separated the two germline ends. The CDR3 spells CSVRDVNQPQHF. CDR3 in DNA: TGCAGCGTCCGGGACGTTAATCAGCCCCAGCATTTT.

The CDR3 coding sequence is TGTGCCAGCAGCCAAAGTCGGGAGGACCGGGAGACCCAGTACTTC. This codes for CASSQSREDRETQYF. V usage is TRBV5-4 and J usage is TRBJ2-5; 7 nucleotides agree with TRBD2. The V gene end was trimmed by 4 bases and the J gene end by 5 bases; junction bases not matched to a gene: 11. The length of the CDR3 is 15 residues. Per the germline V gene, CDR1 is SGHNT and CDR2 is YYREEE (reference sequence).

V and J are TRBV7-8 and TRBJ2-2, with D possibly TRBD2 on 5 matching bases. The ends were cut back, 5 bases at V and 4 bases at J, with 11 bases in the middle. Germline loops: CDR1 SGHVS, CDR2 FQNEAQ. The CDR3 sequence is 14 residues long. The CDR3 DNA sequence: TGTGCCAGCAGCCCCGGGGTGGGCACCGGGGAGCTGTTTTTT. Amino acid sequence: CASSPGVGTGELFF.

This clonotype has at least ten counts. The chain uses TRBV11-3 and TRBJ2-1; 8 nucleotides match TRBD2. J gave up 7 bases and V 0 bases, and 8 bases lay outside the gene matches. CDR1 and CDR2 from the germline V gene are SGHNT and YENEEA. This CDR3 has 16 amino acids. CDR3 loop: CASSLDHPGTRNEQFF. As DNA, the CDR3 is TGTGCCAGCAGCTTAGATCACCCCGGGACTAGGAATGAGCAGTTCTTC.

This clonotype was found many times. This chain uses TRBV12-3 or TRBV12-4 with TRBJ2-1; TRBD2 might be the D (6 bases). The CDR3 consists of 15 residues. V was shortened by 5 bases and J by 1 base, with 12 bases between the two germline ends. Here the CDR3 DNA reads TGTGCCAGCAGTCATCTAGCGACATCCTACAATGAGCAGTTCTTC. This sequence encodes CASSHLATSYNEQFF.

This clonotype was recorded only once. A much bigger clone sits one base away, suggesting this may be a read error. This chain links TRBV5-1 with TRBJ2-3; TRBD1 matches at 8 bases. The CDR3 length is 12 residues. The germline V gene encodes CDR1 SGHRS and CDR2 YFSETQ. The CDR3 region has the DNA TGCGCCAGCGGCTTGGACAGGGCTACGCAGTATTTT. Its protein product is CASGLDRATQYF.

This chain joins TRBV4-1 and TRBJ2-7, with 9 bases matching TRBD1. CDR3 size: 16 residues. V lost 0 bases, J lost 6 bases, and 9 bases stayed unmatched. CDR1 and CDR2 (germline): MGHRA, YSYEKL. The CDR3 region has the DNA TGCGCCAGCAGCCAAGAACTGGGACAGGGAGTCGGCGAGCAGTACTTC. This gives the protein CASSQELGQGVGEQYF.

The chain links TRBV10-1 to TRBJ1-5; the D is unclear. Trimming took 6 bases from V and 6 from J, leaving 12 bases between them. The CDR3 is made up of 13 amino acids. Germline V gene lookup returns CDR1 WNHNN and CDR2 SYGVQD (reference sequence). The CDR3 loop is CASRVSGGQPQHF. DNA for the CDR3: TGCGCCAGCAGAGTCTCGGGTGGTCAGCCCCAGCATTTT.

This clonotype was seen repeatedly, ten times or more. CDR3 sequence reads: CASSLVESYEQYF. CDR3 DNA: TGTGCCAGCAGCTTGGTCGAGAGCTACGAGCAGTACTTC. The V call is TRBV5-6, the J call TRBJ2-7; no reliable D call. The V gene's germline CDR1 is SGHDT and CDR2 YYEEEE. V shed 0 bases and J shed 3 bases, with 7 bases lying between them. This CDR3 has 13 residues.

To note about this clonotype: A much larger clone differs by one base, so this may be a read error. The V gene is TRBV29-1, the J gene TRBJ1-5; possible D gene TRBD1, 6 bases. Germline CDR1 is SQVTM and CDR2 is ANQGSEA. This CDR3 is built from 14 residues. Trimming left V 4 bases short and J 5 bases short, with 15 bases between. CDR3 DNA sequence: TGCAGCGTTGGCGGGGGCAGGAGCGATCAGCCCCAGCATTTT. Translated, it gives CSVGGGRSDQPQHF.

Remarks on this clonotype: A much larger clone lies a single base off, so this may be a read error. This chain joins TRBV12-3 or TRBV12-4 and TRBJ2-1; 10 nucleotides agree with TRBD2. This CDR3 has 18 amino acids. V lost 4 bases and J lost 4; bases outside the gene matches: 13. In DNA form, the CDR3 reads TGTGCCAGCAGTTCAGACCGTCTAGCGGGAGCCCCTTACAATGAGCAGTTCTTC. Its translation is CASSSDRLAGAPYNEQFF.

This clonotype was seen repeatedly, ten times or more. The V gene is TRBV28, the J gene TRBJ1-1; D not certain. In germline, CDR1 is MDHEN, CDR2 SYDVKM. The CDR3 totals 15 residues. V lost 3 bases to trimming and J lost 1 base, with 12 bases between them. The CDR3 here is CASSFLGSPNTEAFF. The CDR3 coding sequence is TGTGCCAGCAGTTTTTTGGGATCCCCGAACACTGAAGCTTTCTTT.

The table lists this clonotype with a few counts. The CDR3 here is CATSDSNRDTGELFF. The CDR3, as DNA: TGTGCCACCAGTGATTCAAACAGGGACACCGGGGAGCTGTTTTTT. The chain joins TRBV24-1 to TRBJ2-2; D perhaps matches TRBD1 (6 bases). Germline loops: CDR1 KGHDR, CDR2 SFDVKD. The V end was cut by 2 bases, the J end by 3 bases, with 9 bases between. The length of the CDR3 is 15 residues.

This clonotype came up many times. The chain recombines TRBV3-1 with TRBJ1-5; weak D call: TRBD1 (5 bases). Germline V CDR1 and CDR2: LGHDT, YNNKEL (reference sequence). Trimming took off 1 base at V and 4 bases at J, with 8 bases between the two ends. This CDR3 region has 14 residues. In DNA form, the CDR3 reads TGTGCCAGCAGCCAAGCCAGGGAGAATCAGCCCCAGCATTTT. Translated, it gives CASSQARENQPQHF.